Listed here are 22 T cell receptor beta chains from one sample, sequenced in a study of breast tumors, draining lymph nodes, adjacent tissues. MiXCR, run by TCRdb on the multiplex PCR reads, gives a single entry per CDR3 protein. Among 150,000 to 250,000 distinct CDR3 sequences listed, around a third were seen once. Samples came from axillary lymph nodes draining the breast cancer. The sequenced material came from axillary lymph node tissue. These receptors were collected from a female donor with breast cancer. Some clones in this sample may be carry-over from other donors' samples.

The table lists this clonotype with many counts. The chain employs TRBV5-1 and TRBJ2-3, with D possibly called TRBD1 or TRBD2 (7 bases each). This CDR3 is built from 15 residues. Looked up from germline, CDR1 is SGHRS and CDR2 is YFSETQ. Trimming shortened V by 6 bases and J by 7 bases, and 21 bases separated the two germline ends. The CDR3 region has the DNA TGCGCCAGCACCCCAGGGGAGGGGGCTAGGAATACGCAGTATTTT. Its protein product is CASTPGEGARNTQYF.

There are many counts of this clonotype. The chain recombines TRBV12-3 or TRBV12-4 with TRBJ1-4; no firm D call. This CDR3 has 15 residues. V lost 4 bases and J lost 8, with 17 bases in between. This chain's CDR3 is CASSSTGFQGEKLFF. CDR3 DNA: TGTGCCAGCAGTTCCACCGGGTTTCAAGGGGAAAAACTGTTTTTT.

On this clonotype itself: This clone may be a read error of a much larger clone one base away. The V gene is TRBV3-1, the J gene TRBJ2-1; D unclear. Germline CDR1 is LGHDT and CDR2 is YNNKEL (reference sequence). The CDR3 totals 14 residues. The CDR3 DNA reads TGTGCCCGCAGCCAAGACCCCTCCTCCAATGAGCAGTTCTTC. Translating it yields CARSQDPSSNEQFF.

The chain joins TRBV12-3 or TRBV12-4 to TRBJ2-7, with TRBD1 matching 7 bases. The CDR3 spans 14 residues. The trim removed 4 bases at V and 6 bases at J, leaving 9 bases unmatched. This chain's CDR3 is CASSSGQNPTEQYF. The DNA for the CDR3 is TGTGCCAGCAGTTCGGGACAGAACCCTACCGAGCAGTACTTC.

V gene TRBV12-3 or TRBV12-4 combines with J gene TRBJ2-3; 8 positions agree with TRBD1. This CDR3 is built from 14 residues. The V and J ends lost 1 base and 7 bases, in that order; junction bases with no gene match: 4. The CDR3 protein is CASSLDRGRNTQYF. Written as DNA, the CDR3 is TGTGCCAGCAGTTTAGACAGGGGGAGGAATACGCAGTATTTT.

This clonotype was observed a handful of times. CDR3 sequence: CSGMNTEAFF. CDR3 nucleotide sequence: TGCAGCGGGATGAACACTGAAGCTTTCTTT. This chain uses TRBV29-1 with TRBJ1-1, with D hard to call. CDR3 size: 10 residues. CDR1 and CDR2 (germline): SQVTM, ANQGSEA. The V gene lost 7 bases and the J gene lost 0 bases, with 3 bases spanning the gap.

This chain joins TRBV28 and TRBJ1-1, with D uncertain. CDR3 size: 13 residues. Germline V gene data show CDR1 as MDHEN and CDR2 as SYDVKM. The ends were cut back, 5 bases at V and 1 base at J, with 8 bases in the middle. The CDR3 sequence is CASSKTWNTEAFF. For the CDR3, the DNA is TGTGCCAGCAGTAAGACCTGGAACACTGAAGCTTTCTTT.

The sample holds many counts of this clonotype. The rearrangement joins TRBV6-5 to TRBJ2-3, with 14 bases identical to TRBD2. The germline V gene has CDR1 MNHEY and CDR2 SVGAGI. The CDR3 sequence is 16 residues long. V dropped 4 bases and J dropped 2; count of bases not matched to a gene: 2. The CDR3 region has the DNA TGTGCCAGCAGTTCGGGACTAGCGGGGGTCACAGATACGCAGTATTTT. Protein: CASSSGLAGVTDTQYF.

This sequence joins TRBV5-6 and TRBJ2-6; weak D call: TRBD2 (7 bases). V lost 0 bases to trimming and J lost 2 bases, with 12 bases between them. The germline V gene encodes CDR1 SGHDT and CDR2 YYEEEE. The CDR3 covers 17 residues. The CDR3: CASSLGGGGPGANVLTF. Written as DNA, the CDR3 is TGTGCCAGCAGCTTGGGAGGGGGGGGGCCTGGGGCCAACGTCCTGACTTTC.

This clonotype was detected ten times or more. The V and J genes are TRBV15 and TRBJ1-4; 9 nucleotides agree with TRBD1. Trimming removed 1 base from V and 3 bases from J; junction bases left unmatched: 6. CDR3 size: 17 residues. The germline gives CDR1 LNHNV, CDR2 YYDKDF (reference sequence). Here the CDR3 reads CATSRGTGDPANEKLFF. CDR3 DNA: TGTGCCACCAGCAGAGGGACAGGGGACCCGGCTAATGAAAAACTGTTTTTT.

This clonotype was seen many times. The germline gene is not matched at one end of the junction; a read error may be the cause. The gene calls are TRBV9 and TRBJ2-5; unclear D gene. Germline assignment: CDR1 SGDLS and CDR2 YYNGEE. The CDR3 is 14 residues long. The CDR3 nucleotides are TGTGCCAGCAGCGTTGGCAGCTACCAAGAGACCCAGTCCTTC. It yields the protein CASSVGSYQETQSF.

This clonotype occurred many times. V is TRBV2 and J is TRBJ2-5; either TRBD1 or TRBD2 may fit D (5 bases each). This CDR3 contains 14 residues. The germline V and J ends were trimmed by 6 bases and 5 bases, with 16 bases remaining between them. The V gene's germline CDR1 is SNHLY and CDR2 FYNNEI. DNA for the CDR3: TGTGCCAGCAGGTGGGACCCAGGGTGGGAGACCCAGTACTTC. Translated: CASRWDPGWETQYF.

Ten or more counts support this clonotype. J is TRBJ2-5 and V is TRBV3-1, with a weak D call TRBD2 (6 bases). V was cut by 4 bases and J by 5 bases, with 14 bases left in between. CDR1 is LGHDT, CDR2 YNNKEL, per germline (reference sequence). The CDR3 loop spans 14 amino acids. As DNA, the CDR3 is TGTGCCAGCAGCCCCCTGGGAGGTATGGAGACCCAGTACTTC. This codes for CASSPLGGMETQYF.

V gene TRBV25-1 combines with J gene TRBJ1-5, with D possibly TRBD1 on 5 matching bases. The CDR3 contains 14 residues. Germline V gene lookup returns CDR1 MGHDK and CDR2 SYGVNS. CDR3 nucleotides: TGTGCTAGAGTCAGGGTGGTAAGCAATCAGCCCCAGCATTTT. Residues: CARVRVVSNQPQHF.

This clonotype was recorded at least ten times. The gene calls are TRBV30 and TRBJ1-6; tentatively, D is TRBD1 (5 bases). V lost 4 bases, J lost 6 bases, and 10 bases lay in between. CDR3 size: 13 residues. Germline CDR1 reads GTSNPN; CDR2 reads SVGIG (reference sequence). CDR3 coding DNA: TGTGCCTGGAAGGGACCGAGTAATTCACCCCTCCACTTT. Its translation is CAWKGPSNSPLHF.

This clonotype was recorded at least ten times. V usage is TRBV7-9 and J usage is TRBJ2-7; D remains ambiguous. Trimming left V 0 bases short and J 4 bases short, with 4 bases between. CDR1 is SEHNR and CDR2 is FQNEAQ in the germline V gene (reference sequence). CDR3 length equals 12 residues. CDR3 nucleotides: TGTGCCAGCAGCTTAGCCAAGTACGAGCAGTACTTC. This encodes CASSLAKYEQYF.

The gene calls are TRBV20-1 and TRBJ2-1; TRBD2 is a possible D gene (7 bases). The CDR3 sequence is 12 residues long. In germline, CDR1 is DFQATT, CDR2 SNEGSKA (reference sequence). The germline V and J ends were trimmed by 6 bases and 12 bases, with 18 bases remaining between them. The CDR3 protein is CSAIGGADTQFF. CDR3 DNA sequence: TGCAGTGCCATTGGGGGGGCAGATACGCAGTTCTTC.

Of note for this clonotype: This could be a read error, since a much larger clone is one nucleotide away. The CDR3 region has the DNA TGTGCCAGCAGCTTAGGGGACAGGGGCCCATTCTACAATGGGCAGTTCTTC. Amino acid sequence: CASSLGDRGPFYNGQFF. The chain recombines TRBV11-2 with TRBJ2-1, with 10 bases identical to TRBD1. The CDR3 is made up of 17 amino acids. The germline gives CDR1 SGHAT, CDR2 FQNNGV.

This chain joins TRBV3-1 and TRBJ1-1, with TRBD1 identical over 10 bases. CDR3 length: 14 amino acids. The V and J ends lost 3 bases and 7 bases, in that order; junction bases with no gene match: 5. Germline-derived CDR1 and CDR2 are LGHDT and YNNKEL (reference sequence). CDR3 sequence (DNA): TGTGCCAGCAGCCACCTGACAGGGGGCCTTGAAGCTTTCTTT. Translation gives CASSHLTGGLEAFF.

This clonotype was picked up a small number of times. The chain combines TRBV6-5 with TRBJ2-3; 10 nucleotides agree with TRBD2. CDR1 is MNHEY and CDR2 is SVGAGI in the germline V gene. With V trimmed by 7 bases and J by 4 bases, 5 bases remained unmatched. The CDR3 contains 14 residues. The CDR3 DNA reads as TGTGCCAGCAAGACAGGACTAGCGGCAGATACGCAGTATTTT. It translates to CASKTGLAADTQYF.

This clonotype appeared many times. The chain employs TRBV3-1 and TRBJ2-2; no definite D call. The CDR3 is 14 residues long. Trimming left V 1 base short and J 6 bases short, with 9 bases between. The germline V gene has CDR1 LGHDT and CDR2 YNNKEL (reference sequence). The CDR3 DNA sequence: TGTGCCAGCAGCCAAGTCTTGGGTTCCGGGGAGCTGTTTTTT. Encoded protein: CASSQVLGSGELFF.

CDR3 DNA: TGCGCCAGCAGTGAGGGGGGCGAGGGACTAGCAGGGAGAGAGCAGTTCTTC. The encoded protein is CASSEGGEGLAGREQFF. V usage is TRBV10-2 and J usage is TRBJ2-1; 9 bases map to TRBD2. Germline values: CDR1 WSHSY, CDR2 SAAADI. The length of the CDR3 is 17 residues. The J segment lost 10 bases and the V segment lost 2 bases, leaving 15 bases of the junction unmatched.